The 10 T cell receptor beta chains listed next were all sequenced from one sample in a study of CD8+ T cells in alopecia areata. Once RNA had been extracted, it was reverse transcribed into cDNA to act as the sequencing template. Using immunoSEQ multiplex PCR, the repertoire was profiled, and TCRdb retains in-frame clones only, with some absent. Among some 210,000 clones, approximately 67% were seen once, and the ten largest hold 0.95% to 1.5%. Treatment indicated: oral pan-JAK inhibitor, 5-10 mg twice daily. The source was CD4+ T cells sorted from blood, collected at roughly week 45, from a patient treated with tofacitinib. The receptors stem from a human donor with alopecia areata.

This sequence joins TRBV11-2 and TRBJ1-2; D remains ambiguous. V was pared by 1 base and J by 8 bases, with 5 bases between. The CDR3 contains 11 residues. The germline CDR1 and CDR2 sequences are SGHAT and FQNNGV. The CDR3 spells CASSLGRGYTF. CDR3 nucleotides: TGTGCCAGCAGCTTAGGTCGGGGCTACACCTTC.

The chain joins TRBV11-2 to TRBJ2-2, with TRBD2 matching 13 bases. V lost 3 bases, J lost 6 bases, and 10 bases stayed unmatched. The germline gives CDR1 SGHAT, CDR2 FQNNGV. The CDR3 is 18 amino acids. The CDR3 reads CASSLGLAGIDRSGELFF. The CDR3 nucleotides are TGTGCCAGCAGCTTGGGACTAGCGGGGATCGATCGTTCCGGGGAGCTGTTTTTT.

This clone has more than one count but fewer than ten. The rearrangement joins TRBV5-1 to TRBJ1-5; 7 nucleotides match TRBD1. There are 14 residues in the CDR3. The V segment lost 4 bases and the J segment 4 bases; nucleotides outside the gene matches: 5. Germline-derived CDR1 and CDR2 are SGHRS and YFSETQ. DNA for the CDR3: TGCGCCAGCAGCGGAGGGACAGCTAATCAGCCCCAGCATTTT. It codes for CASSGGTANQPQHF.

This clone was counted a few times. The V and J genes are TRBV5-4 and TRBJ1-5, with 11 positions matching TRBD1. The length of the CDR3 is 16 residues. Germline CDR1 reads SGHNT; CDR2 reads YYREEE (reference sequence). V lost 2 bases and J lost 5; bases outside the gene matches: 6. Here the CDR3 DNA reads TGTGCCAGCAGCTTTTGGACAGGGGGCGAGGATCAGCCCCAGCATTTT. The encoded protein is CASSFWTGGEDQPQHF.

The genes are TRBV7-2 and TRBJ1-2; no definite D call. In germline, CDR1 is SGHTA, CDR2 FQGNSA. The CDR3 is made up of 13 amino acids. With 7 bases removed from V and 4 bases from J, the gap between germline ends came to 13 bases. The CDR3 DNA sequence: TGTGCCAGCACCCTTACGGGAGCCTATGGCTACACCTTC. It yields the protein CASTLTGAYGYTF.

This clone showed up just once. The chain couples TRBV4-1 to TRBJ1-6; perhaps TRBD1 as D (6 bases). This CDR3 is 17 amino acids long. V was trimmed by 4 bases and J by 7 bases, leaving 20 bases between them. Germline CDR1 reads MGHRA; CDR2 reads YSYEKL. CDR3 protein: CASSPHPLQGLNSPLHF. As DNA, the CDR3 is TGCGCCAGCAGCCCACATCCCCTACAGGGTCTCAATTCACCCCTCCACTTT.

In the case of this clone: The junction shows a germline mismatch at one end, possibly a read error. This chain uses TRBV15 with TRBJ2-1, with no clear D. Germline CDR1 LNHNV, CDR2 YYDKDF (reference sequence). The CDR3 spans 13 residues. CDR3 region: CATSRDSFNEQFF. The CDR3 DNA reads as TGTGCCACCAGCAGAGATTCCTTCAATGAGCAGTTCTTC.

This clone was seen a handful of times. This chain joins TRBV21-1 and TRBJ2-6; TRBD1 is the table's D call and was not checked against the DNA. TRBV21-1 is marked as a pseudogene. The CDR3 is 16 amino acids. The CDR3 DNA follows: TGTGCCAGCATCCAGGGCAGCCTGGTTAGGGCCAACGTCCTGACTTTC. It codes for CASIQGSLVRANVLTF.

The chain is built from TRBV7-9 and TRBJ2-2, with D perhaps TRBD1 or TRBD2 (5 bases each). Germline V lookup: CDR1 SEHNR, CDR2 FQNEAQ (reference sequence). With 9 bases removed from V and 1 base from J, the gap between germline ends came to 9 bases. CDR3 size: 13 residues. The CDR3 sequence is CARGRGNTGELFF. The CDR3 DNA follows: TGTGCCAGGGGACGGGGGAACACCGGGGAGCTGTTTTTT. The whole variable domain, filled in from reference TRBV7-9 and TRBJ2-2, reads DTGVSQNPRHKITKRGQNVTFRCDPISEHNRLYWYRQTLGQGPEFLTYFQNEAQLEKSRLLSDRFSAERPKGSFSTLEIQRTEQGDSAMYLCARGRGNTGELFFGEGSRLTVL.

The rearrangement links TRBV5-1 to TRBJ2-7; 9 positions agree with TRBD1. The CDR3 has 14 residues. CDR1 SGHRS and CDR2 YFSETQ come from the germline V gene. The V and J ends lost 4 bases and 6 bases, in that order; junction bases with no gene match: 8. The CDR3 is CASSGGQGSGEQYF. The DNA of the CDR3 is TGCGCCAGCAGCGGCGGACAGGGGTCAGGCGAGCAGTACTTC.